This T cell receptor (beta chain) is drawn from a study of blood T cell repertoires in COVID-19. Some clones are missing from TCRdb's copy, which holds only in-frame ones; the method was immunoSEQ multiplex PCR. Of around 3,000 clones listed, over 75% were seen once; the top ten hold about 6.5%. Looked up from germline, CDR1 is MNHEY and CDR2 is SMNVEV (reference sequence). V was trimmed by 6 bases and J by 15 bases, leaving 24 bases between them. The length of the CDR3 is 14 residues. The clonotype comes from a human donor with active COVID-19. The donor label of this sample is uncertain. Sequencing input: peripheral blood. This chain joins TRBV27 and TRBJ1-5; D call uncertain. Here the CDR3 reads CASSQSGFMGSLHF. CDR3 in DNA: TGTGCCAGCAGCCAGTCGGGGTTCATGGGGTCACTGCATTTT.